The 26 T cell receptor beta chains reported below all come from one sample, sequenced in a study of resident and recirculating memory T cells in vitiligo. Libraries were prepared by immunoSEQ multiplex PCR; TCRdb keeps only in-frame clonotypes and omits some of them. The sample lists 72,000 or so clones, roughly 94% occurring once. Sequenced input: blood. The receptors shown here come from a male donor with vitiligo.

The V and J genes are TRBV18 and TRBJ2-7; the D gene is possibly TRBD1 (6 bases). Germline CDR1 and CDR2: KGHSH and LQKENI. Deletions cut 0 bases from V and 5 bases from J, with 14 bases between. The CDR3 contains 15 residues. CDR3 DNA sequence: TGTGCCAGCTCACCACCAGGGACAAATCCCCACGAGCAGTACTTC. Its protein is CASSPPGTNPHEQYF. Full variable domain (rest looked up from reference TRBV18 and TRBJ2-7): NAGVMQNPRHLVRRRGQEARLRCSPMKGHSHVYWYRQLPEEGLKFMVYLQKENIIDESGMPKERFSAEFPKEGPSILRIQQVVRGDSAAYFCASSPPGTNPHEQYFGPGTRLTVT.

The chain has TRBV10-3 and TRBJ1-4; D is unclear. Germline V gives CDR1 ENHRY, CDR2 SYGVKD. This CDR3 spans 16 amino acids. The V end lost 2 bases, the J end lost 5 bases, and 15 bases lay between the germline ends. CDR3 loop: CAISETRRELNEKLFF. CDR3 sequence (DNA): TGTGCCATCAGTGAGACGCGACGGGAACTAAATGAAAAACTGTTTTTT.

V and J are TRBV5-1 and TRBJ1-1, with TRBD1 as a possible D gene (6 bases). Per germline, CDR1 SGHRS and CDR2 YFSETQ. Deletions cut 7 bases from V and 7 bases from J, with 20 bases between. This CDR3 is built from 14 residues. In DNA, the CDR3 is TGCGCCAGCGGGCTCACAGGGAAGCAGGATGAAGCTTTCTTT. Amino acids: CASGLTGKQDEAFF.

The rearrangement links TRBV5-4 to TRBJ1-3, with 11 nucleotides matching TRBD1. Germline loops: CDR1 SGHNT, CDR2 YYREEE (reference sequence). Trimming took 6 bases from V and 6 from J; bases not matched to a gene: 8. The CDR3 has 15 residues. The CDR3 coding sequence is TGTGCCAGCACCACGGACAGGGGGCTGGAAAACACCATATATTTT. This gives the protein CASTTDRGLENTIYF.

The genes are TRBV7-8 and TRBJ2-1; TRBD1 matches at 11 bases. The CDR3 has 17 residues. V shed 6 bases, J shed 5 bases, and the junction held 12 bases outside the gene matches. Per the germline V gene, CDR1 is SGHVS and CDR2 is FQNEAQ. The CDR3 DNA sequence: TGTGCCAGCAGTCCGACCTGGGACAGGGGGTTGAACAATGAGCAGTTCTTC. Residues: CASSPTWDRGLNNEQFF.

The rearrangement uses TRBV5-1 and TRBJ2-7, with 9 bases fitting TRBD2. The CDR3 consists of 13 residues. The junction had 1 base not matched to a gene; V was cut back by 4 bases and J by 2 bases. CDR1 and CDR2 (germline): SGHRS, YFSETQ. CDR3: CASSASGTYEQYF. CDR3 in DNA: TGCGCCAGCAGCGCTAGCGGGACCTACGAGCAGTACTTC.

J is TRBJ2-5 and V is TRBV7-9; a weak D match, TRBD2 (6 bases). There are 17 residues in the CDR3. Trimming shortened V by 5 bases and J by 5 bases, and 24 bases separated the two germline ends. In germline, CDR1 is SEHNR, CDR2 FQNEAQ (reference sequence). CDR3 in DNA: TGTGCCAGCAGCCTCCCTTCAGGTGACGGGAGAATGGAGACCCAGTACTTC. As protein: CASSLPSGDGRMETQYF.

The chain carries TRBV28 and TRBJ2-7; D call uncertain. The germline CDR1 and CDR2 sequences are MDHEN and SYDVKM. V dropped 7 bases and J dropped 2 bases, with 15 bases sitting between them. The CDR3 extends over 14 amino acids. The CDR3 DNA follows: TGTGCCAGCACCCCGGATATGGAGCCCTACGAGCAGTACTTC. Translated: CASTPDMEPYEQYF.

The rearrangement uses TRBV28 and TRBJ2-7, with D tentatively TRBD2 (6 bases). The CDR3 covers 16 residues. V lost 4 bases and J 4 bases, leaving 20 bases between the germline ends. CDR1 MDHEN and CDR2 SYDVKM come from the germline V gene. The chain's CDR3 is CASSSIGGSSGYEQYF. The CDR3 DNA sequence: TGTGCCAGCAGTTCCATCGGGGGTTCAAGTGGTTACGAGCAGTACTTC.

The chain links TRBV6-1 to TRBJ2-5, with 9 nucleotides matching TRBD1. V lost 5 bases, J lost 5 bases, and 6 bases stayed unmatched. This CDR3 has 14 residues. Germline loops: CDR1 MNHNS, CDR2 SASEGT. Written as DNA, the CDR3 is TGTGCCAGCAGTCCCGACAGGGGGTTTGAGACCCAGTACTTC. Its translation: CASSPDRGFETQYF.

The V and J genes are TRBV9 and TRBJ1-2; D may be TRBD1 (6 bases). The germline V gene encodes CDR1 SGDLS and CDR2 YYNGEE. The V and J ends lost 0 bases and 4 bases respectively, with 10 bases between them. CDR3 length: 14 amino acids. This CDR3 reads CASSVALDSYGYTF. The CDR3 bases are TGTGCCAGCAGCGTAGCTCTGGACAGCTATGGCTACACCTTC.

The CDR3 sequence is CATSRDGNRGNTEAFF. In DNA form, the CDR3 reads TGTGCCACCAGCAGAGATGGAAACAGGGGGAACACTGAAGCTTTCTTT. J is TRBJ1-1 and V is TRBV15; 7 positions match TRBD1. Germline CDR1 and CDR2: LNHNV and YYDKDF (reference sequence). This CDR3 spans 16 amino acids. The J segment lost 1 base and the V segment lost 0 bases, leaving 5 bases of the junction unmatched. Full variable domain (outside the CDR3, taken from reference TRBV15 and TRBJ1-1): DAMVIQNPRYQVTQFGKPVTLSCSQTLNHNVMYWYQQKSSQAPKLLFHYYDKDFNNEADTPDNFQSRRPNTSFCFLDIRSPGLGDTAMYLCATSRDGNRGNTEAFFGQGTRLTVV.

The V gene is TRBV14, the J gene TRBJ2-1; the D is unclear. CDR1 is SGHDN, CDR2 FVKESK, per germline. The CDR3 runs to 13 residues. The V end lost 0 bases, the J end lost 7 bases, and 7 bases lay between the germline ends. For the CDR3, the DNA is TGTGCCAGCAGCCAAGATAGGCGGAATGAGCAGTTCTTC. Translation: CASSQDRRNEQFF.

CDR3 DNA sequence: TGTGCCAGCAGCTTGGAGGGGGCCAGGGTTGGAAACACCATATATTTT. Translating it yields CASSLEGARVGNTIYF. The chain uses TRBV5-6 and TRBJ1-3, with TRBD1 matching 7 bases. The CDR3 runs to 16 residues. CDR1 and CDR2 (germline): SGHDT, YYEEEE. Germline trimming cut 0 bases from V and 3 bases from J; bases unmatched to any gene: 6.

The chain links TRBV7-9 to TRBJ2-3, with 10 positions matching TRBD2. The CDR3 covers 15 residues. The V gene's germline CDR1 is SEHNR and CDR2 FQNEAQ (reference sequence). V was pared by 5 bases and J by 9 bases, with 11 bases of the junction left unmatched. This CDR3 is CASSLRGSGRETQYF. The CDR3 coding sequence is TGTGCCAGCAGCCTCCGGGGGAGCGGGAGGGAGACGCAGTATTTT.

This sequence joins TRBV9 and TRBJ1-1; D remains unclear. The CDR3 spans 13 residues. Germline V gene sequence: CDR1 SGDLS, CDR2 YYNGEE. V was shortened by 0 bases and J by 4 bases, with 7 bases between the two germline ends. This CDR3 is CASSVAAGTEAFF. CDR3 sequence (DNA): TGTGCCAGCAGCGTAGCCGCCGGCACTGAAGCTTTCTTT.

The J gene is TRBJ2-5, the V gene TRBV30; TRBD2 aligns across 8 bases. Trimming cost V 4 bases and J 4 bases; bases outside gene matches: 5. The CDR3 has 13 residues. Germline V lookup: CDR1 GTSNPN, CDR2 SVGIG (reference sequence). The CDR3 reads CAWTSGGGETQYF. CDR3 in DNA: TGTGCCTGGACGAGCGGGGGCGGAGAGACCCAGTACTTC.

The table lists this clone with a count of one. V and J are TRBV19 and TRBJ2-7, with 7 bases aligning to TRBD1. The CDR3 consists of 14 residues. The V gene's germline CDR1 is LNHDA and CDR2 SQIVND (reference sequence). The V segment lost 6 bases and the J segment 7 bases; nucleotides outside the gene matches: 12. CDR3 residues: CASSPPGGEKEQYF. The CDR3 DNA reads as TGTGCCAGTAGCCCCCCAGGGGGAGAAAAGGAGCAGTACTTC. The full variable domain, completed using reference TRBV19 and TRBJ2-7, is DGGITQSPKYLFRKEGQNVTLSCEQNLNHDAMYWYRQDPGQGLRLIYYSQIVNDFQKGDIAEGYSVSREKKESFPLTVTSAQKNPTAFYLCASSPPGGEKEQYFGPGTRLTVT.

This sequence joins TRBV28 and TRBJ2-6; 7 positions agree with TRBD1. Germline CDR1 and CDR2: MDHEN and SYDVKM. V shed 3 bases, J shed 0 bases, and the junction held 11 bases outside the gene matches. This CDR3 spans 19 amino acids. As DNA, the CDR3 is TGTGCCAGCAGTTTTACTCCGGACAGGTCGCACTCTGGGGCCAACGTCCTGACTTTC. It is translated as CASSFTPDRSHSGANVLTF.

The rearrangement joins TRBV7-3 to TRBJ2-3; 9 positions match TRBD2. Germline V lookup: CDR1 SGHTA, CDR2 FQGTGA. This CDR3 spans 16 amino acids. The V segment lost 5 bases and the J segment 2 bases; nucleotides outside the gene matches: 8. The CDR3 DNA follows: TGTGCCAGCAGCCAAACCCGGACTAGCGCCACAGATACGCAGTATTTT. Its protein is CASSQTRTSATDTQYF.

As DNA, the CDR3 is TGTGCCAGCAGTCTGAGCGGAGCGAACACCGGGGAGCTGTTTTTT. This translates into CASSLSGANTGELFF. The rearrangement uses TRBV9 and TRBJ2-2; tentative D call: TRBD2 (5 bases). This CDR3 contains 15 residues. CDR1 SGDLS and CDR2 YYNGEE come from the germline V gene. V dropped 5 bases and J dropped 0 bases, with 11 bases sitting between them.

The chain uses TRBV4-1 and TRBJ2-7; maybe TRBD2 (5 bases). The CDR3 has 15 amino acids. Trimming left V 3 bases short and J 5 bases short, with 17 bases between. Per germline, CDR1 MGHRA and CDR2 YSYEKL. DNA for the CDR3: TGCGCCAGCAGCCATCTTTCCGGGGTACGCAACGAGCAGTACTTC. Protein sequence: CASSHLSGVRNEQYF.

This chain joins TRBV4-1 and TRBJ1-1; 7 nucleotides agree with TRBD1. Germline trimming cut 0 bases from V and 0 bases from J; bases unmatched to any gene: 4. Per germline, CDR1 MGHRA and CDR2 YSYEKL. The CDR3 totals 16 residues. CDR3 nucleotide sequence: TGCGCCAGCAGCCAAGATTCACAGGGGTTGAACACTGAAGCTTTCTTT. Translated: CASSQDSQGLNTEAFF.

The chain has TRBV29-1 and TRBJ2-7; D may be TRBD2 (7 bases). Trimming shortened V by 7 bases and J by 3 bases, and 13 bases separated the two germline ends. Germline V lookup: CDR1 SQVTM, CDR2 ANQGSEA. The CDR3 runs 12 residues. DNA for the CDR3: TGCAGCGCCCGGAGGGGGGGCTACGAGCAGTACTTC. Translation: CSARRGGYEQYF.

The chain recombines TRBV29-1 with TRBJ1-1; no reliable D call. The V end was cut by 4 bases, the J end by 10 bases, with 16 bases between. The V gene's germline CDR1 is SQVTM and CDR2 ANQGSEA. The CDR3 has 12 amino acids. DNA of the CDR3: TGCAGCGTTGTACGGGGTGAAGAGGTAGCTTTCTTT. It specifies CSVVRGEEVAFF.

The chain joins TRBV5-4 to TRBJ2-7; TRBD1 is a possible D gene (5 bases). Germline CDR1 is SGHNT and CDR2 is YYREEE (reference sequence). V lost 1 base and J 6 bases, leaving 17 bases between the germline ends. The length of the CDR3 is 15 residues. CDR3 in DNA: TGTGCCAGCAGCTTGTGGGCAGGGCCCTCGCGCGAGCAGTACTTC. This sequence encodes CASSLWAGPSREQYF.